These T cell receptor beta chains were read from a single sample in a study of blood T cell repertoires in COVID-19. Using immunoSEQ multiplex PCR, the repertoire was profiled, and TCRdb retains in-frame clones only, with some absent. The sample lists 90,000 to 130,000 clones; around four fifths were seen once. Source material: peripheral blood. Every receptor here comes from a woman between 65 and 79 years old with acute or convalescent COVID-19. CDR3s include the opening cysteine and the closing phenylalanine or tryptophan. Each record gives: CDR3 DNA, CDR3 protein, D gene, V gene, J gene, clone size. D genes are given only for firm matches. Where a row states a size, it is once, few, many or the class of an expanded clone; other rows omit it.

DNA: TGTGCCACCCAAGGACAGGGGATTGGCTACACCTTC
CDR3: CATQGQGIGYTF
D: TRBD1
V: TRBV28
J: TRBJ1-2
size: .

DNA: TGTGCCAGCAGCAAATGGGCTCGGAAGGATGAAGAGACCCAGTACTTC
CDR3: CASSKWARKDEETQYF
D: .
V: TRBV21-1
J: TRBJ2-5
size: many

DNA: TGTGCCAGCAGTGAAAATATCGGGCCCCAGCATTTT
CDR3: CASSENIGPQHF
D: .
V: TRBV2
J: TRBJ1-5
size: .

DNA: TGTGCCAGCAGTCCGGGACACAATAAGAACACTGAAGCTTTCTTT
CDR3: CASSPGHNKNTEAFF
D: .
V: TRBV28
J: TRBJ1-1
size: .

DNA: TGTGCCAGCTCATACGGGACAGGGAGGGATGAAAAACTGTTTTTT
CDR3: CASSYGTGRDEKLFF
D: TRBD1
V: TRBV18
J: TRBJ1-4
size: .

DNA: TGTGCCAGCAGCCCGCTGACAGGGGGGGACACCGGGGAGCTGTTTTTT
CDR3: CASSPLTGGDTGELFF
D: TRBD1
V: TRBV28
J: TRBJ2-2
size: once

DNA: TGTGCCAGCAGTTTGCCCAGGGGCGTTCGAGATACGCAGTATTTT
CDR3: CASSLPRGVRDTQYF
D: .
V: TRBV28
J: TRBJ2-3
size: .

DNA: TGTGCCAGCTCACTCAGGGAGTTAGCGGGAGTCATGGGAGAGACCCAGTACTTC
CDR3: CASSLRELAGVMGETQYF
D: TRBD2
V: TRBV18
J: TRBJ2-5
size: .

DNA: TGTGCCAGCATTAGGGGCACTGAAGCTTTCTTT
CDR3: CASIRGTEAFF
D: .
V: TRBV6-5
J: TRBJ1-1
size: once

DNA: TGTGCCAGCAGCCTGAACACCGGGGAGCTGTTTTTT
CDR3: CASSLNTGELFF
D: .
V: TRBV7-9
J: TRBJ2-2
size: .

DNA: TGTGCCAGCAGTTCCTCAGGTGCAACTAATGAAAAACTGTTTTTT
CDR3: CASSSSGATNEKLFF
D: .
V: TRBV27
J: TRBJ1-4
size: .

DNA: TGTGCCAGCAGTGCGACAGACTCTGGGGCCAACGTCCTGACTTTC
CDR3: CASSATDSGANVLTF
D: .
V: TRBV27
J: TRBJ2-6
size: .

DNA: TGTGCCAGCAGTAGAGAGGGACTAGCGGGTCCATCGGGGTACGAGCAGTACTTC
CDR3: CASSREGLAGPSGYEQYF
D: TRBD2
V: TRBV27
J: TRBJ2-7
size: .

DNA: TGTGCCAGCAGTTACGTGGTAGGGGCACCGGCCTATAATTCACCCCTCCACTTT
CDR3: CASSYVVGAPAYNSPLHF
D: .
V: TRBV6-2/TRBV6-3
J: TRBJ1-6
size: .

DNA: TGTGCCAGCAGTTATCAGGATTATGGCTACACCTTC
CDR3: CASSYQDYGYTF
D: .
V: TRBV28
J: TRBJ1-2
size: once

DNA: TGTGCCAGCAGTTACGTTGGAGAAATGAACACTGAAGCTTTCTTT
CDR3: CASSYVGEMNTEAFF
D: .
V: TRBV6-5
J: TRBJ1-1
size: .

DNA: TGTGCCACCAGTGATTTGAAGGGGGATATGAACATTCAGTACTTC
CDR3: CATSDLKGDMNIQYF
D: .
V: TRBV24-1
J: TRBJ2-4
size: .

DNA: TGTGCCAGCAGCCCCGGAGGGACGGCCCATGAAAAACTGTTTTTT
CDR3: CASSPGGTAHEKLFF
D: .
V: TRBV28
J: TRBJ1-4
size: .

DNA: TGTGCCTTCAGGCTTCGGGAGACCCAGTACTTC
CDR3: CAFRLRETQYF
D: .
V: TRBV30
J: TRBJ2-5
size: .

DNA: TGCGCCAGCAGCCATAAGGTCCAGGCGGGGGCGGGAGATACGCAGTATTTT
CDR3: CASSHKVQAGAGDTQYF
D: .
V: TRBV4-1
J: TRBJ2-3
size: .

DNA: TGCGCCAGCAGCCCTACGGACAGGGTATATGGCTACACCTTC
CDR3: CASSPTDRVYGYTF
D: TRBD1
V: TRBV5-1
J: TRBJ1-2
size: .

DNA: TGTGCCAGCAGTTGGACGGGACAGTCGCGCCATCAGCCCCAGCATTTT
CDR3: CASSWTGQSRHQPQHF
D: TRBD1
V: TRBV6-6
J: TRBJ1-5
size: once

DNA: TGTGCCAGCTCAGAGAGTCTTAATGAAAAACTGTTTTTT
CDR3: CASSESLNEKLFF
D: .
V: TRBV18
J: TRBJ1-4
size: .

DNA: TGTGCCAGCAGCTTTGACAGGGGGGCCACTGAAGCTTTCTTT
CDR3: CASSFDRGATEAFF
D: TRBD1
V: TRBV11-3
J: TRBJ1-1
size: .

DNA: TGTGCCTGGAAGCCAAACAGGGGTAAATGGTTCCCCGAGCAGTACTTC
CDR3: CAWKPNRGKWFPEQYF
D: TRBD1
V: TRBV30
J: TRBJ2-7
size: .

DNA: TGTGCCACCAGCAGGTTGGGACAGGCCCCGAACACCGGGGAGCTGTTTTTT
CDR3: CATSRLGQAPNTGELFF
D: TRBD1
V: TRBV15
J: TRBJ2-2
size: once

DNA: TGTGCCAGCAGGGGGGACAGGGGCAATGATCAGCCCCAGCATTTT
CDR3: CASRGDRGNDQPQHF
D: TRBD1
V: TRBV6-5
J: TRBJ1-5
size: .

DNA: TGCAGTGCTAGTCGGGAAACGGGCTATGGCTACACCTTC
CDR3: CSASRETGYGYTF
D: .
V: TRBV20-1
J: TRBJ1-2
size: .

DNA: TGCGCCAGCAGCCAAGGAGTGGATACGCAGTATTTT
CDR3: CASSQGVDTQYF
D: .
V: TRBV4-3
J: TRBJ2-3
size: once

DNA: TGTGCCAGCAGCATTATTCCGGGACAGCCTGAAAAACTGTTTTTT
CDR3: CASSIIPGQPEKLFF
D: .
V: TRBV21-1
J: TRBJ1-4
size: .

DNA: TGTGCCAGCAGCTTGACCCAGGGGACAGTTCAGAACACTGAAGCTTTCTTT
CDR3: CASSLTQGTVQNTEAFF
D: TRBD1
V: TRBV5-4
J: TRBJ1-1
size: few

DNA: TGTGCCAGCAGCGGGGACAGGGGGAATCAGCCCCAGCATTTT
CDR3: CASSGDRGNQPQHF
D: TRBD1
V: TRBV7-9
J: TRBJ1-5
size: .

DNA: TGTGCCAGCAGCCTGGGAGCAAATCAGCCCCAGCATTTT
CDR3: CASSLGANQPQHF
D: .
V: TRBV11-1
J: TRBJ1-5
size: .

DNA: TGTGCCAGCAGCCAAGATAGGGCCAGGGGGGCTGGCTACACCTTC
CDR3: CASSQDRARGAGYTF
D: TRBD1
V: TRBV4-2
J: TRBJ1-2
size: .

DNA: TGTGCCAGCAGCGTAACAGATACGCAGTATTTT
CDR3: CASSVTDTQYF
D: .
V: TRBV28
J: TRBJ2-3
size: .

DNA: TGTGCCAGCAGCTTAGTTTCGGGGGAGACCCAGTACTTC
CDR3: CASSLVSGETQYF
D: .
V: TRBV7-2
J: TRBJ2-5
size: few

DNA: TGTGCTAGTGGTTTGGTCCGGCAGGTCCCACAGAACACCGGGGAGCTGTTTTTT
CDR3: CASGLVRQVPQNTGELFF
D: .
V: TRBV12-5
J: TRBJ2-2
size: .

DNA: TGTGCCAGTAGTATACAGGGGCCCAGGGACGAGCAGTACTTC
CDR3: CASSIQGPRDEQYF
D: .
V: TRBV19
J: TRBJ2-7
size: .